This entry concerns a single T cell receptor (beta chain). Its binding antigen is unknown. No per-base quality is available; no much larger clone lies one base away. The time point label on this specimen signifies: baseline before first vaccination. The vaccinee samples were drawn from two UK trials, COV001 and COV002, one of which was a single-blind randomized controlled phase 2/3 trial testing AZD1222 (ChAdOx1 nCoV-19) in healthy adults. For TCRbeta chain sequencing, PBMC samples were collected from trial participants at day 0 and at day 28 after the second dose. The CDR3 regions of human TCRbeta chains were subjected to immunosequencing. The authors' pipeline ran thus. TCRs in the repertoires were matched against a reference library of SARS-CoV-2-specific TCRs that had been generated with the MIRA antigen-specificity platform. Breadth was defined as the fraction of unique TCRs that were SARS-CoV-2-associated. Depth was defined as the fraction of total T cells that were SARS-CoV-2-associated. Each spike-specific TCR was assigned to its reactive spike region and to a CD4 or CD8 class using the MIRA data. Log10-transformed breadth and depth values were compared by one-way ANOVA with Sidak's multiple comparisons tests. The table comes from immuneACCESS by way of TCRdb, which keeps in-frame sequences with V and J called. Part of the clones is missing from these tables; in studies checked, under half for an unresolved V gene and the rest for unknown reasons. For V, J and clone size, that table is used; D and trimming come from the DNA. This sample is represented by more than 90,000 clones; about 86% of them were singletons. In total, the top ten clones hold roughly 9.9% of the sample.

These data belong to a study of T cell responses to AZD1222 COVID-19 vaccine (dated by TCRdb to the early 2020s). Regarding the complete study: Because spike-specific TCR depth and breadth did not differ between the two schedules, AZD1222 recipients who got a second dose at roughly 4 weeks were pooled with those who got a second dose at roughly 12 weeks. A total of more than 230 trial participants underwent TCR sequencing, of whom some 210 received two doses of AZD1222 and about 25 received two doses of the MenACWY control vaccine. Trial participants were enrolled by age into 18-55, 56-69 and 70-plus year subgroups, with around 150, 28 and 57 TCR-sequenced participants respectively.

Summary of the overall study and its limitations: Only six AZD1222 recipients were SARS-CoV-2 seropositive at baseline, limiting conclusions about previously exposed vaccinees. The 56-69-year group was small, and its depth increase did not reach significance, likely because of low power. The vaccine-associated CD4 TCRs covered the entire spike protein, and the dominant responses fell in regions 160-218 and 743-854. No day 14 peak-response samples were available, so repertoires were characterized only after the peak T cell response. Most participants were white British and females outnumbered males, and the authors suggested that clonal diversity may have been underestimated. Reportedly, close to half of the unique spike-specific TCRs recognized epitopes lying outside the regions that are mutated in the B.1.351 and B.1.1.7 variants. After two AZD1222 doses, spike-specific TCR breadth and depth were significantly higher than at day 0 and than in MenACWY recipients.

In the germline V gene (reference sequence), CDR1 corresponds to SEHNR and CDR2 to FQNEAQ. Inclusive of the bounding cysteine and phenylalanine, the CDR3 is 15 residues long. The only DNA kept is the CDR3, 45 bases in frame from the first base. V loses 5 bases of germline sequence and J loses 10 bases, and the interval between the two ends is 21 bases. The sequencing here drew on peripheral blood, taken on day 0 of AZD1222 vaccination. The sequence joins TRBV7-9 to TRBJ2-1; TRBD2 could be the D gene, as 6 bases match. The TCR was taken from an adult in good health. The encoded CDR3 is CASSPTSSRMEEQFF. The DNA reads as follows: TGTGCCAGCAGCCCTACTAGCTCGCGGATGGAAGAGCAGTTCTTC.